This TCR beta chain was found in a study of shared clonotypes between healthy human individuals. Study findings and constraints: The sharing of 5% to 6.5% of naive CD4 clonotypes was seen across several donors.

Libraries were prepared by immunoSEQ multiplex PCR; TCRdb keeps only in-frame clonotypes and omits some of them. The sample contains approximately 1.4 million clones, about 98% of which appear only once. From germline, CDR1 is SNHLY and CDR2 FYNNEI. With 7 bases clipped from V and 7 bases from J, the junction kept 12 bases outside the gene matches. The CDR3 spans 15 residues. Comment on this clone: Its specificity is not known.

The rearrangement joins TRBV2 to TRBJ1-4; 7 bases line up with TRBD1. Sequenced material: naive CD4+ T cells sorted from blood. Subset specified: CD45RA+ positively selected. The TCR sequence derives from a man younger than 45 in good health. Written as DNA, the CDR3 is TGTGCCAGCACCCTACAGGGGCCCCGTGGTGAAAAACTGTTTTTT. Translated, it gives CASTLQGPRGEKLFF.